This is a list of T cell receptor beta chains from one sample in a study of T cell changes during pregnancy in multiple sclerosis. Only in-frame clones appear in the TCRdb table, and some are missing; sequencing was by immunoSEQ multiplex PCR. Of 55,000 to 80,000 clones in the sample, approximately 95% were seen once. The material sequenced was CD8+ T cells from peripheral blood mononuclear cells, taken in the second trimester of pregnancy. These TCRs come from a female donor with multiple sclerosis, enrolled in a pregnancy study. Both conserved end residues are trimmed from each CDR3. Fields, in order: CDR3 protein, J gene, V gene.

ASSINRGTYEQY TRBJ2-7 TRBV19
ASSLGESGKNIQY TRBJ2-4 TRBV7-9
ASRTGDDTQY TRBJ2-3 TRBV7-9
ASKSVEDYGYT TRBJ1-2 TRBV19
ASSGGRVTSGSISYNEQF TRBJ2-1 TRBV7-6
ASYRGNYGYT TRBJ1-2 TRBV7-9
ASSMGGSEKLF TRBJ1-4 TRBV19
ASSGADGYT TRBJ1-2 TRBV4-1
ASSLYAGSTEAF TRBJ1-1 TRBV27
ASSLGGEYNEQF TRBJ2-1 TRBV14
ASSTYGGGSTEAF TRBJ1-1 TRBV19
ASSRGLSEKLF TRBJ1-4 TRBV5-4
ASSQSGIADDTEAF TRBJ1-1 TRBV4-2
ASSLVGDRGDTEAF TRBJ1-1 TRBV7-9
ASSGTSGSDTDTQY TRBJ2-3 TRBV5-1
ASPSGRDKAF TRBJ1-1 TRBV2
ASSVFGGSYGYT TRBJ1-2 TRBV6-1
ASSPGTMQVGELF TRBJ2-2 TRBV5-8
ASSLDRGYEQY TRBJ2-7 TRBV5-8
ASSITGGTGNTIY TRBJ1-3 TRBV11-2
ASSFDRGDPLAKNIQY TRBJ2-4 TRBV28
ATSRVGGINEKLF TRBJ1-4 TRBV15
ASSLLEEKLF TRBJ1-4 TRBV5-6
ASSMSPHTIY TRBJ1-3 TRBV19